A selection of T cell receptor beta chains follows, all from one sample in a study of Graves' ophthalmopathy and Graves' hyperthyroidism. Using its own MiXCR run on the multiplex PCR reads, TCRdb lists one record per CDR3 protein. Among 400,000 to 450,000 distinct CDR3 sequences listed, around a fifth were seen once. Material: peripheral blood. The receptors originated from a woman aged 18-29 years with stable Graves' hyperthyroidism. Each CDR3 is given without its conserved first and last residue. Fields, in order: V gene, J gene, clone size, CDR3 protein. Rows may omit the clone size; those that give it use once, few, many or a size class.

TRBV7-9	TRBJ2-7	few	ASSLGRGPHHEQY
TRBV29-1	TRBJ1-5	.	SVEVGVGQPQH
TRBV7-9	TRBJ2-5	many	ASSLTLAEETQY
TRBV20-1	TRBJ1-5	many	SAGGHSNQPQH
TRBV12-3/TRBV12-4	TRBJ1-1	many	ASRGTVIYTEAF
TRBV20-1	TRBJ2-7	many	SASATGLYEQY
TRBV30	TRBJ2-7	many	ASSGQGPYEQY
TRBV28	TRBJ2-5	many	ASSIGQPQETQY
TRBV6-2/TRBV6-3	TRBJ2-7	.	ASSNSGSEHEQY
TRBV6-1	TRBJ2-7	many	ASSEEAGGSYEQY
TRBV12-3/TRBV12-4	TRBJ2-7	many	ASSGQIRRFAYEQY
TRBV7-9	TRBJ2-7	many	ASSLVGGVTYEQY
TRBV6-5	TRBJ2-2	many	ASRPQGRGTGELF
TRBV12-3/TRBV12-4	TRBJ1-1	.	ASSNAGSNTEAF
TRBV18	TRBJ2-5	.	ASSPTPQETQY
TRBV29-1	TRBJ2-5	many	SVKTSRQETQY
TRBV30	TRBJ2-7	many	AWSDGGATYEQY
TRBV12-3/TRBV12-4	TRBJ2-7	few	ASSFVTVYEQY
TRBV20-1	TRBJ2-7	many	SASGGLSYEQY
TRBV20-1	TRBJ1-1	many	SARVPGGSLQLNTEAF
TRBV6-1	TRBJ1-1	many	ASRAGVAFLNTEAF
TRBV29-1	TRBJ1-1	many	SVEDPELWTGRNTEAF
TRBV19	TRBJ1-2	many	ASSIGRGAYGYT
TRBV6-5	TRBJ1-1	.	ASSYGGGRTEAF
TRBV12-3/TRBV12-4	TRBJ1-6	few	ASSLKAGLPLH